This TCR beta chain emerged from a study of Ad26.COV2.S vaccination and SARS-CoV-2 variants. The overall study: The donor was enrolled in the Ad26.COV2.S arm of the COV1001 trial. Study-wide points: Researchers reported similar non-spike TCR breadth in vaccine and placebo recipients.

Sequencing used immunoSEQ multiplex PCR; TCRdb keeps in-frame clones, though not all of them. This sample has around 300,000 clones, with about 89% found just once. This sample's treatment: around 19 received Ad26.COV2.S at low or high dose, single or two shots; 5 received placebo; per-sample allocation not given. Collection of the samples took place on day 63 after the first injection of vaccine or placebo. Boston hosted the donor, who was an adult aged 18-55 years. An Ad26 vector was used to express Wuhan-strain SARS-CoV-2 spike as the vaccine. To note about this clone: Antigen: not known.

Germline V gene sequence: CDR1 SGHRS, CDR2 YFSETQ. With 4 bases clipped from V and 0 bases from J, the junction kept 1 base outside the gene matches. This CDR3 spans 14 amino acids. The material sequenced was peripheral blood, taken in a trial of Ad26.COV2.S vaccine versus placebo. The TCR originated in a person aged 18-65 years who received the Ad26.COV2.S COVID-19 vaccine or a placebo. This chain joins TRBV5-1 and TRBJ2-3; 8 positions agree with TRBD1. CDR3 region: CASSRQGSTDTQYF. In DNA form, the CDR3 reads TGCGCCAGCAGCCGACAGGGGAGCACAGATACGCAGTATTTT.